This T cell receptor beta chain was obtained from a study of blood T cell repertoires in COVID-19. At the level of the study: From the United States, Italy and Spain came samples of acute and convalescent COVID-19. PBMCs, B-cell-depleted T cells, or T cells provided the cDNA or gDNA that made up the material.

Original processing methods: Estimated nucleated cell counts came from reference gene primer amplification. Sequencing used immunoSEQ multiplex PCR; TCRdb keeps in-frame clones, though not all of them. That table is the source of V, J and clone size, and D and trimming were worked out from the DNA. The table records 370,000 or so clones, approximately 80% of them present only once. Germline loops: CDR1 SGHKS, CDR2 YYEKEE (reference sequence). The CDR3 runs 19 residues. V was clipped by 1 base and J by 1 base; unmatched bases: 11. The sequenced sample was peripheral blood. This clonotype was sampled from a human donor with acute or convalescent COVID-19. The donor label of this sample is uncertain. V is TRBV5-5 and J is TRBJ1-3, with 10 bases identical to TRBD1. CDR3 in DNA: TGTGCCAGCAGCTTGATGTGGGGGACAGGGGCCCGTTCTGGAAACACCATATATTTT. Translating it yields CASSLMWGTGARSGNTIYF.